The 30 T cell receptor beta chains reported below all come from one sample, sequenced in a study of shared clonotypes between healthy human individuals. TCRdb's copy holds only in-frame clones and misses some; the assay was immunoSEQ multiplex PCR. In the table there are about 2.3 million clones, approximately 90% of which are singletons. The sample was naive CD4+ T cells from PBMCs. Stated subset: CD45RA+ positively selected. Source of these receptors: a man between 18 and 29 years old in good health. Some clones in this sample may be carry-over from other donors' samples.

As concerns this clone: Other nucleotide sequences from this sample produce the same CDR3. The chain uses TRBV28 and TRBJ1-5, with D maybe TRBD1 (5 bases). Germline CDR1 and CDR2: MDHEN and SYDVKM. Trimming removed 3 bases from V and 4 bases from J, with 7 bases in between. The CDR3 consists of 13 residues. The CDR3, as DNA: TGTGCCAGCAGTTTTTACAGGAATCAGCCCCAGCATTTT. Residues: CASSFYRNQPQHF.

The chain joins TRBV5-1 to TRBJ2-7; D tentatively fits TRBD1 or TRBD2 (5 bases each). The CDR3 has 16 amino acids. Looked up from germline, CDR1 is SGHRS and CDR2 is YFSETQ. Deletions cut 0 bases from V and 6 bases from J, with 19 bases between. The chain's CDR3 is CASSLVGDPGGLEQYF. DNA of the CDR3: TGCGCCAGCAGCTTGGTTGGGGACCCAGGCGGGCTCGAGCAGTACTTC.

This chain joins TRBV7-7 and TRBJ2-3; D possibly corresponds to TRBD2 (5 bases). Between the trimmed V and J ends, which lost 2 bases and 4 bases, there was a span of 10 bases. The germline gives CDR1 SSHAT, CDR2 FNYEAQ (reference sequence). The CDR3 is 14 amino acids. The CDR3 DNA reads as TGTGCCAGCAGCTTATCTAGCCCCCCAGATACGCAGTATTTT. Translation gives CASSLSSPPDTQYF.

Comments on this clone: The sample carries other DNA sequences with the same CDR3. The chain uses TRBV29-1 and TRBJ2-3; D unclear. The CDR3 sequence is 11 residues long. V lost 6 bases and J 0 bases, leaving 4 bases between the germline ends. Germline V gives CDR1 SQVTM, CDR2 ANQGSEA. For the CDR3, the DNA is TGCAGCGTCGGGAGCACAGATACGCAGTATTTT. Translating gives CSVGSTDTQYF.

The J gene is TRBJ2-7, the V gene TRBV19; D is perhaps TRBD1 (6 bases). Germline CDR1 is LNHDA and CDR2 is SQIVND (reference sequence). Trimming took off 6 bases at V and 3 bases at J, with 9 bases between the two ends. CDR3 size: 12 residues. The CDR3 protein is CASRDSYYEQYF. CDR3 DNA: TGTGCCAGTAGGGACAGCTACTACGAGCAGTACTTC.

To note about this clone: Within the sample, other DNA sequences also encode this same CDR3. The chain combines TRBV7-9 with TRBJ2-3; no firm D call. The germline V gene encodes CDR1 SEHNR and CDR2 FQNEAQ (reference sequence). The CDR3 covers 14 residues. V lost 1 base, J lost 0 bases, and 5 bases lay in between. The CDR3 nucleotides read TGTGCCAGCAGCTTAGTGGGAAGCACAGATACGCAGTATTTT. This translates into CASSLVGSTDTQYF.

The chain uses TRBV28 and TRBJ1-2; D gene ambiguous. The germline V gene has CDR1 MDHEN and CDR2 SYDVKM. The CDR3 length is 13 residues. V shed 7 bases and J shed 5 bases, with 14 bases lying between them. DNA for the CDR3: TGTGCCAGCACCGATCCTCGGATTTATGGCTACACCTTC. This translates into CASTDPRIYGYTF.

Here the CDR3 reads CSVEGGSRVNTEAFF. CDR3 sequence (DNA): TGCAGCGTTGAAGGGGGTAGCAGGGTGAACACTGAAGCTTTCTTT. The V call is TRBV29-1, the J call TRBJ1-1, with a weak D call TRBD1 (5 bases). This CDR3 is 15 amino acids long. With 1 base removed from V and 0 bases from J, the gap between germline ends came to 12 bases. Looked up from germline, CDR1 is SQVTM and CDR2 is ANQGSEA.

J is TRBJ2-7 and V is TRBV6-5; the D gene is possibly TRBD1 (7 bases). The CDR3 extends over 14 amino acids. Trimming left V 1 base short and J 4 bases short, with 11 bases between. The germline V gene has CDR1 MNHEY and CDR2 SVGAGI. The CDR3 reads CASSYFRGAYEQYF. The CDR3 DNA reads TGTGCCAGCAGTTACTTCAGGGGGGCTTACGAGCAGTACTTC.

This rearrangement joins TRBV7-8 to TRBJ2-5; D is possibly TRBD2 (6 bases). This CDR3 contains 14 residues. Germline lookup yields CDR1 SGHVS and CDR2 FQNEAQ. V lost 5 bases and J 4 bases, leaving 14 bases between the germline ends. CDR3 residues: CASSRDGSRETQYF. CDR3 bases: TGTGCCAGCAGCAGGGACGGGAGCAGAGAGACCCAGTACTTC.

V is TRBV18 and J is TRBJ2-2, with D possibly TRBD2 on 5 matching bases. The V gene lost 6 bases and the J gene lost 2 bases, with 16 bases spanning the gap. The CDR3 spans 16 residues. Germline loops: CDR1 KGHSH, CDR2 LQKENI. CDR3 region: CASSSQRADNTGELFF. The DNA for the CDR3 is TGTGCCAGCTCCTCACAGAGGGCAGACAACACCGGGGAGCTGTTTTTT.

The rearrangement joins TRBV28 to TRBJ1-4; D call uncertain. Trimming removed 11 bases from V and 2 bases from J, with 9 bases in between. The CDR3 loop spans 12 amino acids. CDR1 is MDHEN, CDR2 SYDVKM, per germline. CDR3 in DNA: TGTGCCTCTGCGGCCACTAATGAAAAACTGTTTTTT. Its protein product is CASAATNEKLFF.

This clone has only one observation. This chain connects TRBV21-1 to TRBJ2-7; the D call in the table, TRBD1, was not verified against the DNA. TRBV21-1 is tagged as a pseudogene. This CDR3 comprises 13 residues. This CDR3 reads CASRAGVPYEQYF. As DNA, the CDR3 is TGTGCCAGCAGGGCAGGGGTGCCCTACGAGCAGTACTTC.

A note on this clone: The same CDR3 arises from other DNA sequences in this sample as well. V gene TRBV5-1 combines with J gene TRBJ1-3; D not certain. Germline lookup yields CDR1 SGHRS and CDR2 YFSETQ. The V end was cut by 1 base, the J end by 0 bases, with 5 bases between. This CDR3 contains 14 residues. The CDR3 DNA reads TGCGCCAGCAGCTTGTCAAGCTCTGGAAACACCATATATTTT. It codes for CASSLSSSGNTIYF.

For this clone: Other DNA sequences in this sample translate to the same CDR3. The chain combines TRBV28 with TRBJ1-5, with TRBD1 matching over 9 bases. Losses at the gene ends were 5 bases for V and 2 bases for J; bases not matched to a gene: 4. Germline CDR1 MDHEN, CDR2 SYDVKM. The CDR3 loop spans 15 amino acids. The CDR3 sequence: CASSGQGLGNQPQHF. DNA for the CDR3: TGTGCCAGCAGTGGACAGGGGCTCGGCAATCAGCCCCAGCATTTT.

On this clone: The same CDR3 arises from other DNA sequences in this sample as well. This sequence joins TRBV2 and TRBJ1-5, with TRBD1 as a possible D gene (5 bases). Trimming left V 3 bases short and J 6 bases short, with 9 bases between. This CDR3 spans 13 amino acids. Germline-derived CDR1 and CDR2 are SNHLY and FYNNEI. The CDR3 sequence is CASSDRAGQPQHF. CDR3 in DNA: TGTGCCAGCAGTGACAGGGCTGGTCAGCCCCAGCATTTT.

Concerning this clone: Other DNA sequences in the same sample also yield this CDR3. The rearrangement uses TRBV7-9 and TRBJ2-3, with D perhaps TRBD2 (5 bases). The germline V gene encodes CDR1 SEHNR and CDR2 FQNEAQ (reference sequence). There are 14 residues in the CDR3. V dropped 2 bases and J dropped 3 bases, with 9 bases sitting between them. CDR3 coding DNA: TGTGCCAGCAGCTTAACGAGCGGAACAGATACGCAGTATTTT. Residues: CASSLTSGTDTQYF.

This clone was seen only once. V and J are TRBV4-1 and TRBJ2-1, with 11 positions matching TRBD2. The V gene's germline CDR1 is MGHRA and CDR2 YSYEKL. The CDR3 length is 15 residues. V lost 2 bases and J lost 6; bases outside the gene matches: 3. The DNA of the CDR3 is TGCGCCAGCAGCCAAACTAGCGGGAGACGCAATGAGCAGTTCTTC. Amino acids: CASSQTSGRRNEQFF.

CDR3 protein: CASNTGDTNTGELFF. CDR3 sequence (DNA): TGCGCCAGCAATACGGGTGATACGAACACCGGGGAGCTGTTTTTT. V and J are TRBV10-1 and TRBJ2-2; D is undetermined. Per the germline V gene, CDR1 is WNHNN and CDR2 is SYGVQD (reference sequence). V lost 7 bases and J 0 bases, leaving 12 bases between the germline ends. The CDR3 runs to 15 residues.

The rearrangement links TRBV7-8 to TRBJ2-5, with 11 positions matching TRBD2. This CDR3 comprises 16 residues. V lost 6 bases to trimming and J lost 0 bases; unmatched junction nucleotides: 6. Per the germline V gene, CDR1 is SGHVS and CDR2 is FQNEAQ. The CDR3: CASSTRTSGYQETQYF. Here the CDR3 DNA reads TGTGCCAGCAGTACTCGGACTAGCGGGTACCAAGAGACCCAGTACTTC. The full variable domain, rest sourced from reference TRBV7-8 and TRBJ2-5, is GAGVSQSPRYKVAKRGQDVALRCDPISGHVSLFWYQQALGQGPEFLTYFQNEAQLDKSGLPSDRFFAERPEGSVSTLKIQRTQQEDSAVYLCASSTRTSGYQETQYFGPGTRLLVL.

V gene TRBV18 combines with J gene TRBJ1-5; D perhaps matches TRBD1 (5 bases). The CDR3 spans 15 residues. Trimming stripped 2 bases from V and 6 bases from J, with 14 bases between. Germline V lookup: CDR1 KGHSH, CDR2 LQKENI. The CDR3 bases are TGTGCCAGCTCACCATGGGGGGTAGAGGTTCAGCCCCAGCATTTT. Its protein product is CASSPWGVEVQPQHF. Looking up the rest from reference TRBV18 and TRBJ1-5 gives the full variable domain: NAGVMQNPRHLVRRRGQEARLRCSPMKGHSHVYWYRQLPEEGLKFMVYLQKENIIDESGMPKERFSAEFPKEGPSILRIQQVVRGDSAAYFCASSPWGVEVQPQHFGDGTRLSIL.

V is TRBV28 and J is TRBJ1-1, with 8 bases matching TRBD1. After removal of 5 bases from V and 10 bases from J, the junction contained 15 bases not matched to a gene. Per germline, CDR1 MDHEN and CDR2 SYDVKM. The length of the CDR3 is 15 residues. Written as DNA, the CDR3 is TGTGCCAGCAGTGCCCGACAGGGGAAAGCTTTGAGAGCTTTCTTT. It codes for CASSARQGKALRAFF.

This clone showed up just once. The V gene is TRBV18, the J gene TRBJ1-5; D uncertain. V was cut by 4 bases and J by 2 bases, with 21 bases left in between. The CDR3 totals 18 residues. Germline assignment: CDR1 KGHSH and CDR2 LQKENI. The CDR3 coding sequence is TGTGCCAGCTCACGGAACCGGAGGGAGTCCGTGGGCAATCAGCCCCAGCATTTT. This sequence encodes CASSRNRRESVGNQPQHF.

The chain links TRBV11-3 to TRBJ2-7; a weak D match, TRBD1 (7 bases). Germline values: CDR1 SGHNT, CDR2 YENEEA. The CDR3 is 14 residues long. Trimming removed 3 bases at V and 0 bases at J, with 9 bases between. CDR3 residues: CASSLQGGSYEQYF. In DNA, the CDR3 is TGTGCCAGCAGCTTGCAGGGGGGCTCCTACGAGCAGTACTTC.

The rearrangement joins TRBV6-1 to TRBJ2-6; D ambiguous. The V end was cut by 9 bases, the J end by 2 bases, with 11 bases between. The CDR3 is made up of 14 amino acids. The germline gives CDR1 MNHNS, CDR2 SASEGT. This chain's CDR3 is CASKYLAGANVLTF. For the CDR3, the DNA is TGTGCCAGTAAATACCTTGCTGGGGCCAACGTCCTGACTTTC.

The chain recombines TRBV7-2 with TRBJ2-7; D is possibly TRBD2 (6 bases). In germline, CDR1 is SGHTA, CDR2 FQGNSA. The CDR3 is 14 residues long. Trimming took 6 bases from V and 7 from J, leaving 19 bases between them. The CDR3: CASRNPGTDGEQYF. CDR3 bases: TGTGCCAGCAGGAATCCCGGGACTGACGGAGAGCAGTACTTC.

The V call is TRBV5-1, the J call TRBJ2-2; D is uncertain. V was clipped by 4 bases and J by 1 base, with 14 bases between them. The CDR3 length is 16 residues. CDR1 and CDR2 (germline): SGHRS, YFSETQ. The CDR3 sequence is CASSVLGLENTGELFF. In DNA form, the CDR3 reads TGCGCCAGCAGCGTCTTAGGTTTGGAGAACACCGGGGAGCTGTTTTTT.

J is TRBJ2-3 and V is TRBV2; D perhaps matches TRBD2 (5 bases). V was trimmed by 10 bases and J by 4 bases, leaving 18 bases between them. The CDR3 has 14 amino acids. CDR1 SNHLY and CDR2 FYNNEI come from the germline V gene. The CDR3 region is CATLPGVVADTQYF. In nucleotides, the CDR3 is TGTGCCACTCTCCCCGGGGTGGTCGCAGATACGCAGTATTTT. Based on the CDR3 plus reference TRBV2 and TRBJ2-3, the full variable domain is EPEVTQTPSHQVTQMGQEVILRCVPISNHLYFYWYRQILGQKVEFLVSFYNNEISEKSEIFDDQFSVERPDGSNFTLKIRSTKLEDSAMYFCATLPGVVADTQYFGPGTRLTVL.

This chain links TRBV7-2 with TRBJ2-5; possibly TRBD1 for D (5 bases). Germline V gene data show CDR1 as SGHTA and CDR2 as FQGNSA. The CDR3 consists of 15 residues. V lost 5 bases and J 5 bases, leaving 18 bases between the germline ends. The CDR3 region is CASSARRTIQETQYF. CDR3 DNA: TGTGCCAGCAGCGCCCGGCGGACAATTCAGGAGACCCAGTACTTC.

The chain links TRBV7-2 to TRBJ2-5; 11 nucleotides agree with TRBD2. The J call may be mistaken, given a closer DNA end match to TRBJ2-7. Germline V CDR1 and CDR2: SGHTA, FQGNSA. This CDR3 has 15 residues. CDR3: CASSFLGTSGYEQYF. DNA for the CDR3: TGTGCCAGCAGCTTCCTCGGGACTAGCGGCTACGAGCAGTACTTC.